The subject of this entry is one T cell receptor beta chain. Which antigen it targets is not known. Per-nucleotide qualities are absent, and no much larger clonotype sits a single base away. This sample was included in a study of T cell changes during pregnancy in multiple sclerosis (dated by TCRdb to about 2019). General notes on the study: In women with multiple sclerosis, the researchers looked at how the T cell repertoire shifted as pregnancy progressed.

From V the trimming removes 9 bases and from J it removes 5 bases, while the gene matches leave 14 bases of the junction unaccounted for. The CDR3 covers 15 residues, taking in both the cysteine and the phenylalanine. The kept DNA is CDR3 alone, 45 bases in frame from the first base. CDR1 LNHDA and CDR2 SQIVND were looked up in the germline V gene (reference sequence). The method was the immunoSEQ multiplex PCR assay. TCRdb stores this immuneACCESS table with in-frame sequences only. Part of the clones is absent; in the studies checked, under half of the shortfall reflects unresolved V genes, and no reason is known for the rest. In this sample the table shows approximately 40,000 clones, around 90% of which occur a single time. Over 10% of the sample is held by the ten biggest clonotypes.

The sample was CD8+ T cells from peripheral blood mononuclear cells, taken after pregnancy. The receptor was isolated from a female donor with multiple sclerosis, enrolled in a pregnancy study. The V and J segments used are TRBV19 and TRBJ1-1, and 8 junction bases match TRBD1. The DNA sequence is TGTGCCAGGATATTTTCTAGACAGGGGAGAACTGAAGCTTTCTTT. This yields the protein CARIFSRQGRTEAFF. With the portions outside the CDR3 filled from the reference TRBV19 and TRBJ1-1 genes, the complete variable region becomes DGGITQSPKYLFRKEGQNVTLSCEQNLNHDAMYWYRQDPGQGLRLIYYSQIVNDFQKGDIAEGYSVSREKKESFPLTVTSAQKNPTAFYLCARIFSRQGRTEAFFGQGTRLTVV.